This T cell receptor beta chain was recorded in a study of T cell repertoires in cytomegalovirus infection. Study details: Public TCR beta signatures were indicative of both CMV infection and a matching HLA type. General study results and limits: CMV-specific HLA-C-restricted TCR beta clonotypes dominated the ex vivo response.

TCRdb reanalysed the reads using MiXCR and keeps one entry per CDR3 protein. This sample has roughly 150,000 distinct CDR3 sequences, with over 30% found just once. This clonotype showed up just a few times. Its antigen is unidentified. The CDR3 runs 12 residues. V was pared by 5 bases and J by 6 bases, with 9 bases between. Sequencing used CD8+ T cells from cultured PBMCs, obtained from culture after CMV antigen stimulation. V is TRBV12-3 or TRBV12-4 and J is TRBJ2-3; D unclear. The origin of this receptor is a human donor in good health (CMV status not recorded). Some clones in this sample may be carry-over from other donors' samples. CDR3 region: CASSPFGDTQYF. Here the CDR3 DNA reads TGTGCCAGCAGTCCGTTCGGGGATACGCAGTATTTT.